This entry concerns a single TCR beta chain. This specimen belongs to a study of T-cell memory formation after mild COVID-19. Deletions cut 4 bases from V and 7 bases from J, with 11 bases between. This CDR3 is 13 amino acids long. TCRdb independently ran MiXCR on the 5' RACE reads; one entry per CDR3 protein. This sample has a few hundred thousand distinct CDR3 sequences, with roughly 17% found just once. The source material was PBMCs or a T cell subset sorted from them (not recorded which). The clonotype originates from a man aged 18 to 30 who had mild COVID-19 (a few samples of this study predate the infection). Cell type and time point are not known. J is TRBJ1-5 and V is TRBV12-3 or TRBV12-4, with D hard to call. Here the CDR3 reads CASSWELGQPQHF. The CDR3 nucleotides are TGTGCCAGCAGTTGGGAGTTGGGCCAGCCCCAGCATTTT.